This TCR beta chain emerged from a study of immune evolution from preneoplasia to lung adenocarcinoma. Patient tissue came from resections in Japan or China, 2014–2017. This table comes from immunoSEQ multiplex PCR, and its TCRdb copy is limited to in-frame clones, with some not included. The profile shows under 45,000 clones, less than 80% of them singletons. The germline V gene encodes CDR1 MDHEN and CDR2 SYDVKM. Trimming shortened V by 5 bases and J by 10 bases, and 15 bases separated the two germline ends. The length of the CDR3 is 13 residues. The source of this sequence is a person aged 55 to 70 with lung adenocarcinoma. Sequencing used FFPE invasive lung adenocarcinoma tissue. This chain connects TRBV28 to TRBJ1-5; D is ambiguous. CDR3 in amino acids: CASSQAGPRPQHF. CDR3 bases: TGTGCCAGCAGTCAGGCAGGACCCAGACCCCAGCATTTT.